These 19 T cell receptor beta chains originate from one sample sequenced in a study of cytomegalovirus exposure and HLA in healthy donors. The PCR employed 60 Vbeta primers together with 13 Jbeta primers. The protocol was immunoSEQ multiplex PCR, while the TCRdb copy is restricted to in-frame clones and leaves out a portion. The sample holds more than 100,000 clones, roughly 73% seen once. Sample: PBMCs. These TCRs come from a male donor in good health and CMV-seronegative.

Comments on this clone: The same CDR3 also results from other DNA sequences found in this sample. This chain connects TRBV9 to TRBJ1-6; D gene ambiguous. This CDR3 has 13 amino acids. The germline V gene encodes CDR1 SGDLS and CDR2 YYNGEE. V was trimmed by 1 base and J by 7 bases, leaving 6 bases between them. This CDR3 is CASSVNRNSPLHF. The DNA of the CDR3 is TGTGCCAGCAGCGTAAACAGAAATTCACCCCTCCACTTT.

The rearrangement joins TRBV27 to TRBJ2-7; D is possibly TRBD1 (5 bases). The ends were cut back, 0 bases at V and 3 bases at J, with 6 bases in the middle. Germline CDR1 is MNHEY and CDR2 is SMNVEV (reference sequence). This CDR3 has 13 amino acids. CDR3 in amino acids: CASSLSDSYEQYF. As DNA, the CDR3 is TGTGCCAGCAGTTTATCCGACAGCTACGAGCAGTACTTC.

With respect to this clone: At one end, the junction sequence differs from germline, possibly due to a read error. V usage is TRBV19 and J usage is TRBJ1-1; D is ambiguous. From germline, CDR1 is LNHDA and CDR2 SQIVND (reference sequence). CDR3 length equals 15 residues. The CDR3 is CASSIDGGLNTEAFF. The CDR3, as DNA: TGTGCCAGTAGCATAGACGGAGGGTTGAACACTGAAGCTTTCTTT.

The chain employs TRBV27 and TRBJ1-1, with D perhaps matching TRBD1 (5 bases). The germline V and J ends were trimmed by 6 bases and 3 bases, with 23 bases remaining between them. The germline gives CDR1 MNHEY, CDR2 SMNVEV (reference sequence). The CDR3 has 17 residues. CDR3 in amino acids: CASSHRLPTPLDTEAFF. In nucleotides, the CDR3 is TGTGCCAGCAGCCACAGGTTGCCTACTCCGCTGGACACTGAAGCTTTCTTT.

This clone appeared a single time. This rearrangement joins TRBV13 to TRBJ2-1; the match to TRBD1 covers 10 bases. Trimming took 4 bases from V and 0 from J; bases not matched to a gene: 9. This CDR3 is built from 18 residues. CDR1 is PRHDT, CDR2 FYEKMQ, per germline (reference sequence). The CDR3 is CASSSGQGVFGSYNEQFF. In nucleotides, the CDR3 is TGTGCCAGCAGCTCCGGACAGGGGGTCTTTGGCTCCTACAATGAGCAGTTCTTC. Drawing the rest from reference TRBV13 and TRBJ2-1, the complete variable domain is AAGVIQSPRHLIKEKRETATLKCYPIPRHDTVYWYQQGPGQDPQFLISFYEKMQSDKGSIPDRFSAQQFSDYHSELNMSSLELGDSALYFCASSSGQGVFGSYNEQFFGPGTRLTVL.

The chain has TRBV7-2 and TRBJ2-7; 7 bases fit TRBD2. The germline V gene has CDR1 SGHTA and CDR2 FQGNSA. Unmatched junction bases numbered 11, after V lost 6 bases and J lost 3 bases. The CDR3 length is 15 residues. CDR3 nucleotide sequence: TGTGCCAGCAGTTATCAGCGGGGTCGGGGCTACGAGCAGTACTTC. Translation: CASSYQRGRGYEQYF.

The CDR3: CASSPPDKLYEQYF. For the CDR3, the DNA is TGTGCCAGCTCACCACCGGACAAACTCTACGAGCAGTACTTC. The V call is TRBV18, the J call TRBJ2-7; D perhaps matches TRBD1 (5 bases). The CDR3 consists of 14 residues. V was cut by 0 bases and J by 3 bases, with 9 bases left in between. The germline CDR1 and CDR2 sequences are KGHSH and LQKENI.

This clone was seen only once. The chain uses TRBV27 and TRBJ2-5; TRBD2 agrees at 10 bases. The end of the DNA fits TRBJ2-7 better, so the J call may be wrong. Looked up from germline, CDR1 is MNHEY and CDR2 is SMNVEV (reference sequence). This CDR3 is 16 amino acids long. The CDR3 coding sequence is TGTGCCAGCATTTCGCTTAGCGGGGGGTCCCTCTACGAGCAGTACTTC. Encoded protein: CASISLSGGSLYEQYF.

This clone was recorded a few times. The chain recombines TRBV4-3 with TRBJ1-1; no firm D call. Germline loops: CDR1 LGHNA, CDR2 YSLEER. Trimming left V 0 bases short and J 0 bases short, with 8 bases between. The CDR3 extends over 15 amino acids. The CDR3 bases are TGCGCCAGCAGCCAAGATACAGCCATGAACACTGAAGCTTTCTTT. Its translation is CASSQDTAMNTEAFF.

Worth noting for this clone: Given a much more abundant clone one base away, this may be a read error. V is TRBV7-8 and J is TRBJ2-7; D ambiguous. The V end was cut by 4 bases, the J end by 2 bases, with 3 bases between. Germline V lookup: CDR1 SGHVS, CDR2 FQNEAQ. The CDR3 runs 11 residues. The CDR3 nucleotides are TGTGCCAGCAGCTCTACCTACGAGCAGTACTTC. This sequence encodes CASSSTYEQYF.

This chain connects TRBV6-1 to TRBJ2-7, with TRBD2 as a possible D gene (6 bases). This CDR3 comprises 15 residues. The V gene's germline CDR1 is MNHNS and CDR2 SASEGT. Trimming took off 4 bases at V and 6 bases at J, with 19 bases between the two ends. CDR3 protein: CASSGKDYSGSEQYF. CDR3 DNA sequence: TGTGCCAGCAGTGGAAAGGACTACTCAGGATCCGAGCAGTACTTC.

This clone appeared a single time. The chain couples TRBV18 to TRBJ2-2, with D maybe TRBD2 (6 bases). In germline, CDR1 is KGHSH, CDR2 LQKENI. Trimming removed 5 bases at V and 0 bases at J, with 13 bases between. This CDR3 spans 16 amino acids. CDR3 sequence (DNA): TGTGCCAGCTCAACCTCGGGGGTCCCGAACACCGGGGAGCTGTTTTTT. It translates to CASSTSGVPNTGELFF.

This clone was seen only once. The chain uses TRBV5-1 and TRBJ2-3, with 9 bases matching TRBD1. The CDR3 spans 15 residues. J gave up 1 base and V 2 bases, and 2 bases lay outside the gene matches. The germline V gene encodes CDR1 SGHRS and CDR2 YFSETQ. Here the CDR3 DNA reads TGCGCCAGCAGCTTCGGGACAGGGCGCACAGATACGCAGTATTTT. This encodes CASSFGTGRTDTQYF. Supplemented by reference TRBV5-1 and TRBJ2-3, the full variable domain reads KAGVTQTPRYLIKTRGQQVTLSCSPISGHRSVSWYQQTPGQGLQFLFEYFSETQRNKGNFPGRFSGRQFSNSRSEMNVSTLELGDSALYLCASSFGTGRTDTQYFGPGTRLTVL.

This rearrangement joins TRBV9 to TRBJ1-6; D may be TRBD1 (5 bases). V lost 7 bases and J 12 bases, leaving 20 bases between the germline ends. CDR1 and CDR2 from the germline V gene are SGDLS and YYNGEE. This CDR3 is built from 14 residues. This chain's CDR3 is CASGRGNADLPLHF. CDR3 DNA sequence: TGTGCCAGCGGAAGGGGTAACGCGGATTTACCCCTCCACTTT.

The chain is built from TRBV2 and TRBJ1-1; the D is unclear. Trimming took 4 bases from V and 1 from J, leaving 10 bases between them. CDR3 length: 14 amino acids. The germline gives CDR1 SNHLY, CDR2 FYNNEI. In DNA, the CDR3 is TGTGCCAGCAGTGGCGGGCAGGCGAACACTGAAGCTTTCTTT. This encodes CASSGGQANTEAFF.

The chain uses TRBV29-1 and TRBJ1-1; D is possibly TRBD1 (5 bases). CDR3 length equals 14 residues. The V gene's germline CDR1 is SQVTM and CDR2 ANQGSEA. The ends were cut back, 3 bases at V and 4 bases at J, with 15 bases in the middle. The CDR3 coding sequence is TGCAGCGTTGACGAATTTCAGGGCATCACTGAAGCTTTCTTT. This translates into CSVDEFQGITEAFF.

This chain links TRBV9 with TRBJ1-1; the D gene is possibly TRBD1 (6 bases). This CDR3 has 15 residues. V was pared by 0 bases and J by 2 bases, with 11 bases between. From germline, CDR1 is SGDLS and CDR2 YYNGEE. As DNA, the CDR3 is TGTGCCAGCAGCGTAGAGGCAGGGGTAAACACTGAAGCTTTCTTT. Its protein product is CASSVEAGVNTEAFF. The full variable domain, completed using reference TRBV9 and TRBJ1-1, is DSGVTQTPKHLITATGQRVTLRCSPRSGDLSVYWYQQSLDQGLQFLIQYYNGEERAKGNILERFSAQQFPDLHSELNLSSLELGDSALYFCASSVEAGVNTEAFFGQGTRLTVV.

The CDR3 sequence: CASSMPTGMVNEKLFF. The CDR3 DNA sequence: TGTGCCAGTAGTATGCCCACGGGTATGGTTAATGAAAAACTGTTTTTT. The chain has TRBV19 and TRBJ1-4; D is undetermined. The V gene's germline CDR1 is LNHDA and CDR2 SQIVND (reference sequence). There are 16 residues in the CDR3. V was clipped by 3 bases and J by 4 bases, with 15 bases between them.

This chain's CDR3 is CASSRDRGNYGYTF. Written as DNA, the CDR3 is TGTGCCAGCAGTCGGGACAGGGGTAACTATGGCTACACCTTC. The chain carries TRBV7-2 and TRBJ1-2; 10 positions agree with TRBD1. V lost 6 bases to trimming and J lost 1 base; unmatched junction nucleotides: 2. The CDR3 is 14 amino acids. Germline CDR1 and CDR2: SGHTA and FQGNSA. Together with reference TRBV7-2 and TRBJ1-2, the CDR3 gives the full variable domain: GAGVSQSPSNKVTEKGKDVELRCDPISGHTALYWYRQSLGQGLEFLIYFQGNSAPDKSGLPSDRFSAERTGGSVSTLTIQRTQQEDSAVYLCASSRDRGNYGYTFGSGTRLTVV.